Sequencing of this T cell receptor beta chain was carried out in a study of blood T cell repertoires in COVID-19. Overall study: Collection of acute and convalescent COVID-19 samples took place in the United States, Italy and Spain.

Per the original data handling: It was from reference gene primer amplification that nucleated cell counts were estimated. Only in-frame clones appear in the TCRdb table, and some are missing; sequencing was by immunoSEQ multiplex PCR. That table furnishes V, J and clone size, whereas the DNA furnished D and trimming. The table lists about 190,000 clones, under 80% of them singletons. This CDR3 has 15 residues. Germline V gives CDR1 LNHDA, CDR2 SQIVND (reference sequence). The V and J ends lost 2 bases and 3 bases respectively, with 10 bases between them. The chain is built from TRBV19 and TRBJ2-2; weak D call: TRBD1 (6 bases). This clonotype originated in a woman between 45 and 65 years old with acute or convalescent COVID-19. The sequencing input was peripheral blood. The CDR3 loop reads CASSISRGDTGELFF. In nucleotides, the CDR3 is TGTGCCAGTAGTATATCCAGGGGCGACACCGGGGAGCTGTTTTTT.